This T cell receptor beta chain stems from a study of regulatory T cells in long-lasting Graves disease. Investigators prepared the TCR beta libraries by applying iRepertoire HTBI primers and Arm-PCR of CDR3 regions. TCRdb ran MiXCR on the multiplex PCR reads and lists one entry per CDR3 protein. The profile shows 530,000 or so distinct CDR3 sequences, approximately 12% of them singletons. The time point was: newly diagnosed GD, antithyroid drugs for less than 3 months. Following extraction of RNA from PBMCs, that RNA was used to make the TCR library. EDTA tubes held about 9.7 milliliters of peripheral blood from each patient. This clonotype has just a few counts. These data were also reused for a study on T cells in Graves' hyperthyroidism and ophthalmopathy. This second report adds: Hyperthyroidism in the patients, aged 18 to 65, was newly diagnosed and under 2 months in duration. Among clonotypes expanded in thyroid above 0.001, most were also found in blood.

The sequence was obtained from a man aged 25-40 years with Graves disease. The material was peripheral blood mononuclear cells (PBMCs), obtained at new diagnosis, from a patient treated with antithyroid drugs.

The CDR3 is CSASDPGQGTGQPQHF. The CDR3 region has the DNA TGCAGTGCTAGCGACCCGGGACAGGGAACGGGTCAGCCCCAGCATTTT. This rearrangement joins TRBV20-1 to TRBJ1-5; TRBD1 agrees at 9 bases. The CDR3 has 16 amino acids. Germline CDR1 DFQATT, CDR2 SNEGSKA (reference sequence). The trim removed 3 bases at V and 6 bases at J, leaving 12 bases unmatched.